This T cell receptor (beta chain) was obtained from a study of blood T cell repertoires in COVID-19. The age range of participants was about 18 to 95 years, with residence in under 25 US areas. Per the study methods: Researchers report that nucleated cell counts were estimated from reference gene primer amplification. Produced via immunoSEQ multiplex PCR; TCRdb's table is partial and in-frame only. The V and J calls and clone size were taken over from that table, and D and trimming were inferred from the DNA. The sample records about 300,000 clones, around 85% being singletons. V lost 0 bases and J 4 bases, leaving 7 bases between the germline ends. This CDR3 is built from 13 residues. Germline CDR1 and CDR2: LGHDT and YNNKEL (reference sequence).

Sample: PBMCs or T cells enriched from blood (not recorded which). This clonotype was obtained from a woman in her twenties or thirties who had been exposed to COVID-19. The genes are TRBV3-1 (or the pseudogene TRBV3-2) and TRBJ2-7; no definite D call. The CDR3 protein is CASSQEGSYEQYF. DNA of the CDR3: TGTGCCAGCAGCCAAGAGGGCTCGTACGAGCAGTACTTC.